These T cell receptor beta chains were read from a single sample in a study of a mutant IDH1 vaccine in newly diagnosed glioma. Their specific antigens are unknown. The assay was immunoSEQ multiplex PCR, and TCRdb's table has in-frame clones only and misses some. The table includes about 82,000 clones, almost 85% detected once. The source material was PBMCs, sampled from a glioma patient whose treatment included an IDH1 peptide vaccine. Receptor source: a man aged 30 to 45 with glioma. Some clones in this sample may be carry-over from other donors' samples. The CDR3 runs from the conserved cysteine through the conserved F or W. The order of the fields is CDR3 protein, CDR3 DNA, J gene, CDR3 length, clone size, V gene, D gene. D genes are given only for firm matches. Where a row states a size, it is once, few, many or the class of an expanded clone; other rows omit it.

CDR3aa: CASSFPSLDSYNYGYTF
CDR3nt: TGTGCCAGCAGCTTTCCTTCGCTGGACAGTTACAACTATGGCTACACCTTC
j_gene: TRBJ1-2
len: 17
abundance: -
v_gene: TRBV5-4
d_gene: -

CDR3aa: CASSNTGPYNEQFF
CDR3nt: TGTGCCAGCAGCAACACAGGGCCCTACAATGAGCAGTTCTTC
j_gene: TRBJ2-1
len: 14
abundance: -
v_gene: TRBV28
d_gene: -

CDR3aa: CASRQEVLAKNIQYF
CDR3nt: TGTGCCAGCAGACAGGAGGTCCTAGCCAAAAACATTCAGTACTTC
j_gene: TRBJ2-4
len: 15
abundance: -
v_gene: TRBV2
d_gene: -

CDR3aa: CASSFQGFEQFF
CDR3nt: TGTGCCAGCAGTTTTCAGGGGTTTGAGCAGTTCTTC
j_gene: TRBJ2-1
len: 12
abundance: -
v_gene: TRBV7-9
d_gene: -

CDR3aa: CASSLTANTGELFF
CDR3nt: TGTGCCAGCAGCTTAACGGCGAACACCGGGGAGCTGTTTTTT
j_gene: TRBJ2-2
len: 14
abundance: -
v_gene: TRBV11-3
d_gene: -

CDR3aa: CARSLVRQGDTEAFF
CDR3nt: TGTGCCAGAAGCTTGGTGCGGCAGGGAGACACTGAAGCTTTCTTT
j_gene: TRBJ1-1
len: 15
abundance: once
v_gene: TRBV5-3
d_gene: -

CDR3aa: CASRTGGQGNEQYF
CDR3nt: TGTGCCAGCAGGACGGGGGGACAGGGGAATGAGCAGTACTTC
j_gene: TRBJ2-7
len: 14
abundance: -
v_gene: TRBV28
d_gene: TRBD1

CDR3aa: CASSEDVLSYTF
CDR3nt: TGTGCCAGCAGTGAAGATGTCTTAAGCTACACCTTC
j_gene: TRBJ1-2
len: 12
abundance: -
v_gene: TRBV6-1
d_gene: -

CDR3aa: CASRDRDPQETQYF
CDR3nt: TGTGCCAGCAGGGACAGGGATCCCCAAGAGACCCAGTACTTC
j_gene: TRBJ2-5
len: 14
abundance: -
v_gene: TRBV7-6
d_gene: TRBD1

CDR3aa: CASSLRGPNTEAFF
CDR3nt: TGTGCCAGCAGCTTAAGAGGCCCGAACACTGAAGCTTTCTTT
j_gene: TRBJ1-1
len: 14
abundance: -
v_gene: TRBV7-2
d_gene: -

CDR3aa: CASRFGRDNLFANYGYTF
CDR3nt: TGTGCAAGTCGCTTTGGCCGGGACAACCTATTCGCTAACTATGGCTACACCTTC
j_gene: TRBJ1-2
len: 18
abundance: -
v_gene: TRBV12-2
d_gene: -

CDR3aa: CASSLGGIIDYEQYF
CDR3nt: TGTGCCAGCAGCTTGGGAGGGATTATCGACTACGAGCAGTACTTC
j_gene: TRBJ2-7
len: 15
abundance: -
v_gene: TRBV11-2
d_gene: TRBD2

CDR3aa: CASSLSGDQPQHF
CDR3nt: TGTGCCAGCAGTTTATCGGGAGATCAGCCCCAGCATTTT
j_gene: TRBJ1-5
len: 13
abundance: -
v_gene: TRBV27
d_gene: -

CDR3aa: CASSPDRGVAYEQYF
CDR3nt: TGTGCCAGCAGCCCAGACAGGGGTGTAGCCTACGAGCAGTACTTC
j_gene: TRBJ2-7
len: 15
abundance: -
v_gene: TRBV5-8
d_gene: TRBD1

CDR3aa: CASSISGGYQETQYF
CDR3nt: TGTGCCAGTAGTATAAGCGGGGGATACCAAGAGACCCAGTACTTC
j_gene: TRBJ2-5
len: 15
abundance: once
v_gene: TRBV19
d_gene: TRBD2

CDR3aa: CSARVSNYGYTF
CDR3nt: TGCAGCGCCCGGGTCTCAAACTATGGCTACACCTTC
j_gene: TRBJ1-2
len: 12
abundance: few
v_gene: TRBV29-1
d_gene: -

CDR3aa: CASSFSENTEAFF
CDR3nt: TGTGCCAGCAGCTTCTCAGAGAACACTGAAGCTTTCTTT
j_gene: TRBJ1-1
len: 13
abundance: -
v_gene: TRBV7-2
d_gene: -

CDR3aa: CASSLWGPAGGLVIDTQYF
CDR3nt: TGTGCCAGCAGCTTATGGGGTCCTGCGGGAGGGCTGGTTATAGATACGCAGTATTTT
j_gene: TRBJ2-3
len: 19
abundance: -
v_gene: TRBV7-3
d_gene: TRBD2

CDR3aa: CASSPGQGGSYGYTF
CDR3nt: TGCGCCAGCAGCCCGGGACAGGGGGGGAGCTATGGCTACACCTTC
j_gene: TRBJ1-2
len: 15
abundance: -
v_gene: TRBV4-1
d_gene: TRBD1

CDR3aa: CAWSVKGSTEAFF
CDR3nt: TGTGCCTGGAGTGTAAAAGGGTCCACTGAAGCTTTCTTT
j_gene: TRBJ1-1
len: 13
abundance: -
v_gene: TRBV30
d_gene: -

CDR3aa: CASRLGPGNTIYF
CDR3nt: TGTGCCAGCAGACTAGGGCCTGGAAACACCATATATTTT
j_gene: TRBJ1-3
len: 13
abundance: few
v_gene: TRBV27
d_gene: -

CDR3aa: CASSPVLAELNNEQFF
CDR3nt: TGTGCCAGCTCACCCGTACTAGCGGAACTGAACAATGAGCAGTTCTTC
j_gene: TRBJ2-1
len: 16
abundance: -
v_gene: TRBV18
d_gene: TRBD2

CDR3aa: CASSFFGQPQHF
CDR3nt: TGTGCCAGCAGTTTCTTCGGTCAGCCCCAGCATTTT
j_gene: TRBJ1-5
len: 12
abundance: once
v_gene: TRBV28
d_gene: -

CDR3aa: CASSPSGGSGNTIYF
CDR3nt: TGCGCCAGCAGTCCCTCGGGGGGCTCTGGAAACACCATATATTTT
j_gene: TRBJ1-3
len: 15
abundance: -
v_gene: TRBV5-1
d_gene: -

CDR3aa: CASSVGGQQETQYF
CDR3nt: TGTGCCAGCTCCGTCGGGGGGCAACAAGAGACCCAGTACTTC
j_gene: TRBJ2-5
len: 14
abundance: -
v_gene: TRBV9
d_gene: -

CDR3aa: CASSLALAGGEQYF
CDR3nt: TGTGCCAGCAGCTTAGCCCTAGCGGGAGGCGAGCAGTACTTC
j_gene: TRBJ2-7
len: 14
abundance: -
v_gene: TRBV11-2
d_gene: TRBD2

CDR3aa: CASSGAQGDYGYTF
CDR3nt: TGTGCCAGCAGTGGGGCCCAAGGGGACTATGGCTACACCTTC
j_gene: TRBJ1-2
len: 14
abundance: -
v_gene: TRBV6-6
d_gene: -

CDR3aa: CASWVRGGGETQYF
CDR3nt: TGTGCCAGCTGGGTCAGGGGAGGTGGGGAGACCCAGTACTTC
j_gene: TRBJ2-5
len: 14
abundance: -
v_gene: TRBV2
d_gene: -

CDR3aa: CASSLGTGTGQPQHF
CDR3nt: TGCGCCAGCAGCTTAGGGACAGGGACGGGGCAGCCCCAGCATTTT
j_gene: TRBJ1-5
len: 15
abundance: -
v_gene: TRBV5-1
d_gene: TRBD1

CDR3aa: CASSLSPKQETQYF
CDR3nt: TGTGCCAGCAGTTTATCTCCCAAACAAGAGACCCAGTACTTC
j_gene: TRBJ2-5
len: 14
abundance: -
v_gene: TRBV27
d_gene: -

CDR3aa: CSARSQDEQYF
CDR3nt: TGCAGTGCTAGATCCCAGGACGAGCAGTACTTC
j_gene: TRBJ2-7
len: 11
abundance: -
v_gene: TRBV20-1
d_gene: -

CDR3aa: CASLKDRVYEQYF
CDR3nt: TGTGCCAGCTTAAAGGACAGAGTCTACGAGCAGTACTTC
j_gene: TRBJ2-7
len: 13
abundance: -
v_gene: TRBV6-1
d_gene: -